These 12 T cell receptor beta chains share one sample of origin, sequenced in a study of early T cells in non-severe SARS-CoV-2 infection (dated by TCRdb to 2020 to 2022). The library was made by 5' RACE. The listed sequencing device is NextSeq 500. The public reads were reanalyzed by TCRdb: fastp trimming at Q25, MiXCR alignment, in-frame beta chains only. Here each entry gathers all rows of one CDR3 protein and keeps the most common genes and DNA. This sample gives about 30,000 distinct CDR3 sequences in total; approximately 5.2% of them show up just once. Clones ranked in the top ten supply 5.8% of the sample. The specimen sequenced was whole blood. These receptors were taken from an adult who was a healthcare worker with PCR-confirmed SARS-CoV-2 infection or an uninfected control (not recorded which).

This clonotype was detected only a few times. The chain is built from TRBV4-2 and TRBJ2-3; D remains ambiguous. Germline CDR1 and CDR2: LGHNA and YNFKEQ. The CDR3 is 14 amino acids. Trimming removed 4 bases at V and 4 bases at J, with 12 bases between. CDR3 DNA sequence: TGTGCCAGCAGCCCTCACCGACTCTCAGATACGCAGTATTTT. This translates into CASSPHRLSDTQYF.

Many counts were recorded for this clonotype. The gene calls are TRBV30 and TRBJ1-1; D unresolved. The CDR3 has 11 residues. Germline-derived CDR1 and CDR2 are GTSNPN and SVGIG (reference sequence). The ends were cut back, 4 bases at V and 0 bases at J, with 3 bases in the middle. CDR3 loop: CAWKMNTEAFF. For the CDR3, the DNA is TGTGCCTGGAAAATGAACACTGAAGCTTTCTTT.

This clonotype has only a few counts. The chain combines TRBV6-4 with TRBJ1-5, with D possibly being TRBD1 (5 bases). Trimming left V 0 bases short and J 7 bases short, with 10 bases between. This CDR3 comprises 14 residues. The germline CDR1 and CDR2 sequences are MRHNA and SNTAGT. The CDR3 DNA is TGTGCCAGCAGTGACTCTGCAGGGCGCCAGCCCCAGCATTTT. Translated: CASSDSAGRQPQHF.

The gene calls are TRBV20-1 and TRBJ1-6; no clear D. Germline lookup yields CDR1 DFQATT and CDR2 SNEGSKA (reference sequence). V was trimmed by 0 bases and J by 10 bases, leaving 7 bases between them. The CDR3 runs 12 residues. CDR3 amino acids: CSARDESSPLHF. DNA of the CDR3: TGCAGTGCTAGAGATGAAAGCTCACCCCTCCACTTT.

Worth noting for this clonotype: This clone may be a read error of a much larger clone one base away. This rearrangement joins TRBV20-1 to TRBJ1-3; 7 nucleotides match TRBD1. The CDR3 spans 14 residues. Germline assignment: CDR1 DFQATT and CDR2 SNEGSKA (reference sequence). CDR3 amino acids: CSARGAGGVDTVYF. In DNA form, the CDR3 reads TGCAGTGCTAGAGGGGCAGGGGGAGTCGACACCGTATATTTT.

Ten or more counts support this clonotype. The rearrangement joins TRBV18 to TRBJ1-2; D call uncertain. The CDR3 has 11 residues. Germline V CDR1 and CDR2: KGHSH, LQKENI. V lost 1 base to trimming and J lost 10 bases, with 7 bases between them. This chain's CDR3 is CASSPLGFYTF. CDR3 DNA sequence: TGTGCCAGCTCACCACTGGGATTCTACACCTTC.

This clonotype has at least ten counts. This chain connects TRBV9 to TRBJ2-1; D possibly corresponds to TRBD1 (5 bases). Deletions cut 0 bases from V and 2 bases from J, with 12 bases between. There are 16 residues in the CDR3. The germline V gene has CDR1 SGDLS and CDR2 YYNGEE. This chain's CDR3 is CASSVGGEWTYNEQFF. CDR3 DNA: TGTGCCAGCAGCGTAGGGGGCGAGTGGACCTACAATGAGCAGTTCTTC.

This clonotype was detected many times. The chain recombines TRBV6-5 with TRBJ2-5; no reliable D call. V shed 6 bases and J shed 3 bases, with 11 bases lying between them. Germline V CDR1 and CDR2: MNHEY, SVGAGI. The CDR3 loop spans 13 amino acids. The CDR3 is CASSAQEEETQYF. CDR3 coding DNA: TGTGCCAGCAGCGCCCAGGAAGAAGAGACCCAGTACTTC.

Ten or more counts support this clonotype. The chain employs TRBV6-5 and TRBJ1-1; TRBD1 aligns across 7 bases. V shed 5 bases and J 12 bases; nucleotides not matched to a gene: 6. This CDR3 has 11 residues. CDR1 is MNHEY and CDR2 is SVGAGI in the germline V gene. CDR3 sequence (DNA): TGTGCCAGCAGTCGGGACAGAGGGACTTTCTTT. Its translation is CASSRDRGTFF.

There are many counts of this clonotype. The CDR3 DNA follows: TGTGCCAGCAGCTTGGAAAACAGGGAGAATTCACCCCTCCACTTT. Protein: CASSLENRENSPLHF. The chain recombines TRBV5-4 with TRBJ1-6; possibly TRBD1 for D (6 bases). There are 15 residues in the CDR3. The V end lost 0 bases, the J end lost 7 bases, and 11 bases lay between the germline ends. Germline V CDR1 and CDR2: SGHNT, YYREEE (reference sequence).

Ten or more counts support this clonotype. In DNA form, the CDR3 reads TGCGCCAGCAGCTTGGTGGCGGGGGCTACTTCCGGGGAGCTGTTTTTT. It translates to CASSLVAGATSGELFF. J is TRBJ2-2 and V is TRBV5-1; possible D gene TRBD2, 7 bases. The CDR3 spans 16 residues. Germline V CDR1 and CDR2: SGHRS, YFSETQ. Deletions cut 0 bases from V and 6 bases from J, with 15 bases between.

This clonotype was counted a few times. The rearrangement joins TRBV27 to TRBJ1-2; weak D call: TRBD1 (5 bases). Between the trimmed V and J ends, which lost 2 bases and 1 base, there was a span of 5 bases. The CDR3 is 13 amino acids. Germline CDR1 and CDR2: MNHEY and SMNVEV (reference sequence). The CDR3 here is CASSLDSNYGYTF. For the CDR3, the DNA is TGTGCCAGCAGTTTAGACAGTAACTATGGCTACACCTTC.